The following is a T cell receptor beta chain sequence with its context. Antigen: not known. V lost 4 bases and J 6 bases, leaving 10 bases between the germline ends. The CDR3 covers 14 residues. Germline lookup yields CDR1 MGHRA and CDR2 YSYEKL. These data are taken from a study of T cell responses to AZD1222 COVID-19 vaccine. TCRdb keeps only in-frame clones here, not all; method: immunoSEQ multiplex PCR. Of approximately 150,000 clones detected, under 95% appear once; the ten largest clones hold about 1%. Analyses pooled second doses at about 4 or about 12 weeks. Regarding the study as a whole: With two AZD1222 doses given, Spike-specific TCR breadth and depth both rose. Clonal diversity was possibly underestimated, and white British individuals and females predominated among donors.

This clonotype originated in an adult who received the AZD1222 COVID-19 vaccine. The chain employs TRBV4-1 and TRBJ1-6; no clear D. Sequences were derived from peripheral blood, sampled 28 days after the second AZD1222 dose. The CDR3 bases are TGCGCCAGCAGCCCGCTGTTAACTAATTCACCCCTCCACTTT. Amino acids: CASSPLLTNSPLHF.